The clone carrying this T cell receptor (beta chain) was observed a handful of times. This sample is part of a study of naive and memory T cell subsets. V was pared by 4 bases and J by 3 bases, with 14 bases of the junction left unmatched. The CDR3 loop spans 17 amino acids. The germline gives CDR1 DFQATT, CDR2 SNEGSKA (reference sequence). Both TRBC1 and TRBC2 were covered by a beta constant-region primer of two equimolar oligonucleotides. MiXCR, run by TCRdb on the UMI-ligation and nested PCR reads, gives a single entry per CDR3 protein. The data show some 150,000 distinct CDR3 sequences, with about 15% seen just once and 0.14% to 0.15% held by the top ten.

This sequence originates from a human donor in good health. V gene TRBV20-1 combines with J gene TRBJ1-5; TRBD1 aligns across 8 bases. The sample comprised naive CD4+ T cells from blood. CDR3 in amino acids: CSAKNPQGAGNNQPQHF. Here the CDR3 DNA reads TGCAGTGCTAAAAACCCGCAGGGGGCAGGCAACAATCAGCCCCAGCATTTT.